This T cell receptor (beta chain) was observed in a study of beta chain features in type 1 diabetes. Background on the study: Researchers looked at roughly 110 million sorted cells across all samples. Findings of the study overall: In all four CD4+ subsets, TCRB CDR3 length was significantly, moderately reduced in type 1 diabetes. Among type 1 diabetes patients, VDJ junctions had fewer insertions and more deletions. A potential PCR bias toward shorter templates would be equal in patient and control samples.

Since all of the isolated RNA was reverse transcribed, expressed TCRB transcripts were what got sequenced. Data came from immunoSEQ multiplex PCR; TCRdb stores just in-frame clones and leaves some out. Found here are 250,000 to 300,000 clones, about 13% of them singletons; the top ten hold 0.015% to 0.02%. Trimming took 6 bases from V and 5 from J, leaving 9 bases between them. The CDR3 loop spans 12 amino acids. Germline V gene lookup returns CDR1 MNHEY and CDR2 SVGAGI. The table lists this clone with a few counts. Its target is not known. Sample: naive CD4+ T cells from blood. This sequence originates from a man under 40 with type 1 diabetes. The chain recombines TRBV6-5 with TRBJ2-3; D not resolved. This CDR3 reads CASSQLGDTQYF. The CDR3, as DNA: TGTGCCAGCAGCCAACTCGGAGATACGCAGTATTTT.